The entry below gives a single T cell receptor (beta chain) sequence along with its context. Its matching antigen is unknown. Prior autoimmune disease or systemic immunosuppression barred patients. CDR1 ENHRY and CDR2 SYGVKD come from the germline V gene. The CDR3 consists of 14 residues. Between the trimmed V and J ends, which lost 10 bases and 7 bases, there was a span of 20 bases. The sample belongs to a study of OX40 agonist ivuxolimab in advanced cancers. The study's findings and limits: Blood T cells, both CD4+ and CD8+, expanded clonally by week 6 at 0.1 to 3.0 mg/kg. Still undetermined is the antigen specificity of the expanded peripheral T cells. Expanded clones were, on average, more numerous among CD8+ T cells than CD4+.

Assay used: immunoSEQ multiplex PCR; TCRdb lists only in-frame clones, some missing. The table shows tens of thousands of clones, with approximately 83% occurring only once. The rearrangement links TRBV10-3 to TRBJ2-1; perhaps TRBD1 as D (5 bases). This receptor was identified in an adult with an advanced solid tumor such as melanoma, head and neck, liver or kidney cancer. Material: CD4+ or CD8+ T cells sorted from blood, obtained in a trial of the OX40 agonist ivuxolimab. The CDR3 DNA reads TGTGCCACCAGGGCCCAGGGAAGGGGAAATGAGCAGTTCTTC. Its protein is CATRAQGRGNEQFF.